Below, one T cell receptor (beta chain) is given with its context. No antigen is known for it. This entry belongs to a study of radiotherapy plus CTLA-4 blockade in lung cancer. Overall study: The study recorded objective responses in 18% of patients and disease control in 31%.

Notes on the study in general: The best prediction of response reportedly came from early blood T cell clone dynamics, with interferon-beta. Subsequent to radiotherapy plus ipilimumab, tumor-derived TCR clones underwent expansion in blood.

This table comes from immunoSEQ multiplex PCR, and its TCRdb copy is limited to in-frame clones, with some not included. The sample lists 50,000 or so clones, 88% seen once, with 7.8% in the top ten. The ends were cut back, 6 bases at V and 0 bases at J, with 14 bases in the middle. There are 15 residues in the CDR3. Germline V gives CDR1 MNHNS, CDR2 SASEGT. This TCR was recovered from a human donor with non-small cell lung cancer whose response to radiotherapy plus ipilimumab could not be evaluated. The sample consisted of peripheral blood, taken from a patient treated with radiotherapy plus ipilimumab. The chain has TRBV6-1 and TRBJ2-5; TRBD2 might be the D (6 bases). As DNA, the CDR3 is TGTGCCAGCAGCATCAGGACTACCAACCAAGAGACCCAGTACTTC. Protein product: CASSIRTTNQETQYF.